This TCR beta chain appears in the sequencing data of a study of shared clonotypes between healthy human individuals. Some 30,000 T cell genomes (approximately 190 ng DNA) went into each sorted-subset replicate. Only in-frame clones appear in the TCRdb table, and some are missing; sequencing was by immunoSEQ multiplex PCR. The repertoire holds some 2,100,000 clones, with almost 96% as singletons. Details on this clone: Its target is unknown.

Germline V gene sequence: CDR1 SGDLS, CDR2 YYNGEE. CDR3 size: 15 residues. V was shortened by 0 bases and J by 8 bases, with 17 bases between the two germline ends. Memory CD4+ cells were the fraction left after CD45RA+ naive selection. Study observations and caveats: Sharing across four donors was highest in naive CD4 (approximately 5%) and lowest in memory CD8 (roughly 0.4%).

The chain links TRBV9 to TRBJ1-1; tentatively, D is TRBD1 (5 bases). The TCR comes from a man younger than 30 in good health. Material for sequencing was naive CD4+ T cells sorted from blood. Subset in this sample: CD45RA+ positively selected. The CDR3 protein is CASSVDWDVGAEAFF. CDR3 nucleotides: TGTGCCAGCAGCGTAGATTGGGATGTTGGGGCCGAAGCTTTCTTT.